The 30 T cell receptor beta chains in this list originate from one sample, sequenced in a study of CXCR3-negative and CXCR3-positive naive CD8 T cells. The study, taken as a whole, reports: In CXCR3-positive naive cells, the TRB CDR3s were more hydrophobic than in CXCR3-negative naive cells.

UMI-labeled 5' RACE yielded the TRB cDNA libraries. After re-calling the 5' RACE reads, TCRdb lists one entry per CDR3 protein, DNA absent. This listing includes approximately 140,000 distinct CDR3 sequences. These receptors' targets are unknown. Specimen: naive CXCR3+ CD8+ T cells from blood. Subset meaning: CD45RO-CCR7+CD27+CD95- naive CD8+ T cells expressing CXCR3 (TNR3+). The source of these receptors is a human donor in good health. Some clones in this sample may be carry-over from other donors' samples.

The CDR3 protein is CASCEAGGLGETQYF. The chain is built from TRBV7-9 and TRBJ2-5; the TRBD2 assignment by TCRdb is unverifiable without DNA. The CDR3 totals 15 residues. Germline-derived CDR1 and CDR2 are SEHNR and FQNEAQ (reference sequence).

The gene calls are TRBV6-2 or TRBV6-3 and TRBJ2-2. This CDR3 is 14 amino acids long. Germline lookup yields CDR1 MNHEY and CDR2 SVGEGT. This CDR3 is CASSYYWNTGELFF.

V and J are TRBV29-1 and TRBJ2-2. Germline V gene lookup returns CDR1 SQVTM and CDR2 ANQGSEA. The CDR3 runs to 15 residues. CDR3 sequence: CSVEKGNTNTGELFF.

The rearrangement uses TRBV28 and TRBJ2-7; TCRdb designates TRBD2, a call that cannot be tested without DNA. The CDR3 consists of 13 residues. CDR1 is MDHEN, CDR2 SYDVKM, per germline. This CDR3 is CASRLGTSYEQYF.

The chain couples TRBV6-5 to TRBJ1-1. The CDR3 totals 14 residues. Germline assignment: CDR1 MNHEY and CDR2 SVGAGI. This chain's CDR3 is CASSYSGSNTEAFF.

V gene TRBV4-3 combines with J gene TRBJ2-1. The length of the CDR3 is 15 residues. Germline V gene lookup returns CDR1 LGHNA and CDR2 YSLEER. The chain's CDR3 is CASSPEADSYNEQFF.

The CDR3: CASSDTLRGTGELFF. The chain joins TRBV7-8 to TRBJ2-2; TCRdb proposes TRBD1, but this gene call is untestable without DNA. CDR3 size: 15 residues. Germline V gives CDR1 SGHVS, CDR2 FQNEAQ.

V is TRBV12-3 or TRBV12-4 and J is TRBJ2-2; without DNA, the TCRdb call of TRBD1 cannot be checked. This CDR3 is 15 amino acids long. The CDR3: CASSLGGQSTGELFF.

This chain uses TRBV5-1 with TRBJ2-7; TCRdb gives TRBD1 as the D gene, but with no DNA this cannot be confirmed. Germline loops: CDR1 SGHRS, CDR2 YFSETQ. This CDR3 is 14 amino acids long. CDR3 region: CASSFGTGPYEQYF.

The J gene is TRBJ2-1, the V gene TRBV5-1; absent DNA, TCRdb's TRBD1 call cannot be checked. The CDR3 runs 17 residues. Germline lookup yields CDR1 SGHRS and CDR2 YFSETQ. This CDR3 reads CASSDSPGTAPWDEQFF.

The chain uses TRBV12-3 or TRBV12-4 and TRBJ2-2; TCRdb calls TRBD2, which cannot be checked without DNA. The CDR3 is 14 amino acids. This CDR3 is CASSGTLNTGELFF.

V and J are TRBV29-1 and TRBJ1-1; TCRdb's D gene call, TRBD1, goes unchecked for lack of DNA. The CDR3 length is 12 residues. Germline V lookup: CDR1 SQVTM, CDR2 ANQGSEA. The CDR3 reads CSVERENTEAFF. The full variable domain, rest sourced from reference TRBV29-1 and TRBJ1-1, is SAVISQKPSRDICQRGTSLTIQCQVDSQVTMMFWYRQQPGQSLTLIATANQGSEATYESGFVIDKFPISRPNLTFSTLTVSNMSPEDSSIYLCSVERENTEAFFGQGTRLTVV.

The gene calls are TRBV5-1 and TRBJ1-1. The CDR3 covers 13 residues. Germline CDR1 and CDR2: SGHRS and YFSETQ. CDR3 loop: CASSAVGISEAFF.

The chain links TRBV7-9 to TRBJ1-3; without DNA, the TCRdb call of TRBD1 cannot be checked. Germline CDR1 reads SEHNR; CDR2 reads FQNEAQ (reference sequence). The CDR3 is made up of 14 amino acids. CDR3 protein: CASSPTGRGNTIYF.

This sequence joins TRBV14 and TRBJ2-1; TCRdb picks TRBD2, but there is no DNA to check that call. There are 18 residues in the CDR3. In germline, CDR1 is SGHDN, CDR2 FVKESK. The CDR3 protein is CASSQDPILAGGRNEQFF.

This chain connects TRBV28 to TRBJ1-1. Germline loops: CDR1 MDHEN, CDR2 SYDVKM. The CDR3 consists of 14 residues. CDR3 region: CASSLRLGNTEAFF.

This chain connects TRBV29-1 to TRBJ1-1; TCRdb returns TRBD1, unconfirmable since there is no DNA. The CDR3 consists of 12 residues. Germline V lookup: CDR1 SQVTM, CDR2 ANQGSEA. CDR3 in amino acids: CSADQGYTEAFF.

The CDR3 loop is CSVPRPGLANNEQFF. V is TRBV20-1 and J is TRBJ2-1; the D call of TRBD2 rests on TCRdb alone, since no DNA is present to check it. Germline V CDR1 and CDR2: DFQATT, SNEGSKA (reference sequence). The CDR3 loop spans 15 amino acids.

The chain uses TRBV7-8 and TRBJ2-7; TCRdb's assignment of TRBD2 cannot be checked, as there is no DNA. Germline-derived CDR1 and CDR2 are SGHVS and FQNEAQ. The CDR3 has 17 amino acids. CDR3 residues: CASSLEAPTSGSYEQYF.

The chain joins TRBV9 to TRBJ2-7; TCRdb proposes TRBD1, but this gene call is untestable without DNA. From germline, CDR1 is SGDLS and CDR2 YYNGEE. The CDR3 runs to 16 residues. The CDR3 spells CASSPSNGGYSYEQYF.

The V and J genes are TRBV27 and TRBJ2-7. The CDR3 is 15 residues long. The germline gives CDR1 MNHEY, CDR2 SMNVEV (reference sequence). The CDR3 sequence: CASSLSAASSYEQYF.

This chain's CDR3 is CSVAGPGPETQYF. The chain links TRBV29-1 to TRBJ2-5; the TCRdb D gene call, TRBD1, has no DNA to confirm it. Germline assignment: CDR1 SQVTM and CDR2 ANQGSEA. The CDR3 contains 13 residues. The full variable domain, rest sourced from reference TRBV29-1 and TRBJ2-5, is SAVISQKPSRDICQRGTSLTIQCQVDSQVTMMFWYRQQPGQSLTLIATANQGSEATYESGFVIDKFPISRPNLTFSTLTVSNMSPEDSSIYLCSVAGPGPETQYFGPGTRLLVL.

CDR3 region: CASSQTWASNTEAFF. The chain links TRBV5-1 to TRBJ1-1. The CDR3 has 15 amino acids. From germline, CDR1 is SGHRS and CDR2 YFSETQ.

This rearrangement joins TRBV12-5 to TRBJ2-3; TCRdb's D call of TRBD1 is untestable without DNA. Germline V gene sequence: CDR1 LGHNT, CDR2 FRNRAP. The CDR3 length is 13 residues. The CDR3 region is CASARQGTDTQYF.

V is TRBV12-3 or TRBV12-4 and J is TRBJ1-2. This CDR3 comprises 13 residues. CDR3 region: CASSPTSSYGYTF.

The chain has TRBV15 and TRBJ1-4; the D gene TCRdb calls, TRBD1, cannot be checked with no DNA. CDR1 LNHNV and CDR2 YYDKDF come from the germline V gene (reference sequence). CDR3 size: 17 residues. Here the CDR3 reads CATRPTGGRLSGEKLFF.

The CDR3 region is CASSPDLGGHDNEQFF. This rearrangement joins TRBV5-1 to TRBJ2-1; TCRdb reports TRBD1, a call that lacks DNA to check it against. The CDR3 consists of 16 residues. Germline lookup yields CDR1 SGHRS and CDR2 YFSETQ.

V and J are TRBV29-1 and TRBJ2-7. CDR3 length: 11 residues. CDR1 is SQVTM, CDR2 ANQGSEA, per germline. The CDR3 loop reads CSVILTYEQYF.

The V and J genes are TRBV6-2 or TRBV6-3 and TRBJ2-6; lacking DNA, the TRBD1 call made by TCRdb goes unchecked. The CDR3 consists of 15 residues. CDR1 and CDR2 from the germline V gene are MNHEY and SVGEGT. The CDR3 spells CASSVRGTGANVLTF.

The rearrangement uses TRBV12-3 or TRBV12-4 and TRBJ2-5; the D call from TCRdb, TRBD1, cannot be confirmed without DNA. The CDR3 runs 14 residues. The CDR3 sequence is CASTPGAGEETQYF.